This T cell receptor beta chain was obtained from a study of blood T cell repertoires in COVID-19. CDR3 size: 13 residues. Germline-derived CDR1 and CDR2 are SQVTM and ANQGSEA. The V and J ends lost 6 bases and 2 bases respectively, with 13 bases between them. Some clones are missing from TCRdb's copy, which holds only in-frame ones; the method was immunoSEQ multiplex PCR. The sample records around 220,000 clones, 80% to 95% being singletons. This clonotype was sampled from a woman aged 18-29 years who had recovered from COVID-19. The sequencing sample was made of PBMCs or T cells enriched from blood (not recorded which). The chain combines TRBV29-1 with TRBJ1-2; no firm D call. The CDR3 bases are TGCAGCGTGCTGGACTGGAACAACTATGGCTACACCTTC. Its protein is CSVLDWNNYGYTF.